This T cell receptor beta chain was captured by sequencing in a study of shared clonotypes between healthy human individuals. The table came from immunoSEQ multiplex PCR; TCRdb's copy has only in-frame clones and leaves some out. The repertoire holds some 630,000 clones, with approximately 96% as singletons. Naive CD8 cells lacked CD45RO, underwent positive selection for CCR7 and left out terminally differentiated effector memory CD45RA+ cells. The length of the CDR3 is 14 residues. Per the germline V gene, CDR1 is SNHLY and CDR2 is FYNNEI. The ends were cut back, 6 bases at V and 8 bases at J, with 16 bases in the middle.

Sequencing was carried out using naive CD8+ T cells sorted from blood. This chain joins TRBV2 and TRBJ1-4; D uncertain. This sequence originates from a woman younger than 45 in good health. CDR3 in amino acids: CASSSTGGWEKLFF. The CDR3 nucleotides read TGTGCCAGCAGCTCGACGGGTGGATGGGAAAAACTGTTTTTT. The variable domain in full, completed from reference TRBV2 and TRBJ1-4, reads EPEVTQTPSHQVTQMGQEVILRCVPISNHLYFYWYRQILGQKVEFLVSFYNNEISEKSEIFDDQFSVERPDGSNFTLKIRSTKLEDSAMYFCASSSTGGWEKLFFGSGTQLSVL.